These 6 T cell receptor beta chains share one sample of origin, sequenced in a study of T-cell reconstitution after alpha-beta-depleted transplantation in children. A TCRbeta library incorporating unique molecular identifiers was prepared. MiXCR was run by TCRdb on the PCR reads, yielding one entry per CDR3 protein. Here the sample spans hundreds of thousands of distinct CDR3 sequences, more than 9% being singletons. Material: PBMCs, obtained before TCRalphabeta/CD19-depleted stem cell transplant. The receptors derive from a child aged 2 to 10 with inherited bone marrow failure, due to receive a stem cell transplant.

This clonotype was observed many times. The CDR3 sequence is CASSFPGYEQYF. The CDR3 region has the DNA TGTGCCAGCAGCTTCCCAGGCTACGAGCAGTACTTC. The chain has TRBV7-9 and TRBJ2-7; D is uncertain. Trimming left V 3 bases short and J 3 bases short, with 6 bases between. The CDR3 runs to 12 residues. Germline CDR1 SEHNR, CDR2 FQNEAQ (reference sequence).

The sample holds many counts of this clonotype. This chain links TRBV3-1 with TRBJ1-1; D not resolved. From germline, CDR1 is LGHDT and CDR2 YNNKEL (reference sequence). The CDR3 spans 12 residues. V shed 1 base and J shed 8 bases, with 8 bases lying between them. The CDR3 sequence is CASSQGGSEAFF. In nucleotides, the CDR3 is TGTGCCAGCAGCCAAGGTGGATCCGAAGCTTTCTTT.

V usage is TRBV4-1 and J usage is TRBJ1-1, with D uncertain. Trimming shortened V by 4 bases and J by 5 bases, and 14 bases separated the two germline ends. The CDR3 sequence is 14 residues long. Looked up from germline, CDR1 is MGHRA and CDR2 is YSYEKL. DNA for the CDR3: TGCGCCAGCAGCCCCCGGGATCGGCGGACTGAAGCTTTCTTT. Translation: CASSPRDRRTEAFF.

V usage is TRBV7-2 and J usage is TRBJ1-2; 9 bases agree with TRBD1. Germline trimming cut 3 bases from V and 4 bases from J; bases unmatched to any gene: 15. The CDR3 runs 18 residues. The V gene's germline CDR1 is SGHTA and CDR2 FQGNSA. In nucleotides, the CDR3 is TGTGCCAGCAGCTTGCACCCGAAAACAGGGGGCGTGGGCTATGGCTACACCTTC. It encodes CASSLHPKTGGVGYGYTF.

At least ten counts were recorded for this clonotype. CDR3 coding DNA: TGCAGCGTTGGTGGCAGCTTCCCGCAGGACACTGAAGCTTTCTTT. Protein product: CSVGGSFPQDTEAFF. This chain links TRBV29-1 with TRBJ1-1; D unresolved. Trimming pared 4 bases from V and 3 bases from J, leaving 18 bases between. Germline assignment: CDR1 SQVTM and CDR2 ANQGSEA. The CDR3 has 15 residues.

This clonotype was picked up many times. The chain combines TRBV20-1 with TRBJ2-7, with 8 bases identical to TRBD2. Germline assignment: CDR1 DFQATT and CDR2 SNEGSKA (reference sequence). CDR3 length equals 13 residues. The V and J ends lost 3 bases and 7 bases, in that order; junction bases with no gene match: 8. The CDR3 DNA is TGCAGTGCTAGGTTGGTAGCGGGAAGGGAGCAGTACTTC. Residues: CSARLVAGREQYF.